This passage covers 11 T cell receptor beta chains from one sample sequenced in a study of blood T cell repertoires in COVID-19. Assay: immunoSEQ multiplex PCR; the TCRdb copy retains only in-frame clones and omits some. The table has approximately 180,000 clones, 70% to 90% seen once. The sequencing sample was made of peripheral blood. All receptors derive from a man in his 60s with acute or convalescent COVID-19.

For the CDR3, the DNA is TGTGCCAGCAGCACTGGGAGTCATGGCGGATCCTATGGCTACACCTTC. As protein: CASSTGSHGGSYGYTF. The gene calls are TRBV5-6 and TRBJ1-2; D remains unclear. CDR3 size: 16 residues. Germline CDR1 is SGHDT and CDR2 is YYEEEE. Deletions cut 4 bases from V and 4 bases from J, with 20 bases between. The entire variable domain, with the rest obtained from reference TRBV5-6 and TRBJ1-2, is as follows: DAGVTQSPTHLIKTRGQQVTLRCSPKSGHDTVSWYQQALGQGPQFIFQYYEEEERQRGNFPDRFSGHQFPNYSSELNVNALLLGDSALYLCASSTGSHGGSYGYTFGSGTRLTVV.

The chain joins TRBV28 to TRBJ2-7; D not resolved. The CDR3 is made up of 13 amino acids. V was shortened by 5 bases and J by 2 bases, with 10 bases between the two germline ends. Germline assignment: CDR1 MDHEN and CDR2 SYDVKM. CDR3 coding DNA: TGTGCCAGCAGTATGACAACCGCCTACGAGCAGTACTTC. Its protein is CASSMTTAYEQYF. Full variable domain (rest looked up from reference TRBV28 and TRBJ2-7): DVKVTQSSRYLVKRTGEKVFLECVQDMDHENMFWYRQDPGLGLRLIYFSYDVKMKEKGDIPEGYSVSREKKERFSLILESASTNQTSMYLCASSMTTAYEQYFGPGTRLTVT.

The V call is TRBV28, the J call TRBJ1-1; D possibly corresponds to TRBD1 (5 bases). Trimming stripped 7 bases from V and 3 bases from J, with 21 bases between. Germline CDR1 is MDHEN and CDR2 is SYDVKM. The length of the CDR3 is 16 residues. CDR3 sequence reads: CASTNGGLQGDTEAFF. CDR3 nucleotides: TGTGCCAGCACCAATGGGGGACTCCAAGGGGACACTGAAGCTTTCTTT.

The rearrangement uses TRBV5-4 and TRBJ2-1; TRBD2 matches 9 bases. Germline CDR1 reads SGHNT; CDR2 reads YYREEE (reference sequence). The CDR3 is made up of 17 amino acids. The V and J ends lost 1 base and 3 bases, in that order; junction bases with no gene match: 8. The CDR3 sequence is CASSLSASGTLYNEQFF. Written as DNA, the CDR3 is TGTGCCAGCAGCTTGTCGGCTAGCGGGACCCTCTACAATGAGCAGTTCTTC.

There are a few counts of this clone. The chain has TRBV19 and TRBJ2-2; no clear D. Trimming removed 2 bases from V and 1 base from J, with 8 bases in between. The CDR3 contains 15 residues. CDR1 is LNHDA and CDR2 is SQIVND in the germline V gene (reference sequence). The CDR3 DNA is TGTGCCAGTAGTATAAACAGCCTGAACACCGGGGAGCTGTTTTTT. Translated, it gives CASSINSLNTGELFF.

The CDR3: CASSTGVGSTDTQYF. The CDR3, as DNA: TGTGCCAGCAGTACCGGGGTGGGTAGCACAGATACGCAGTATTTT. This chain joins TRBV6-5 and TRBJ2-3, with a possible D match to TRBD2 (5 bases). The V end was cut by 5 bases, the J end by 0 bases, with 12 bases between. The germline gives CDR1 MNHEY, CDR2 SVGAGI. CDR3 size: 15 residues.

J is TRBJ1-1 and V is TRBV6-5; no clear D gene. Trimming left V 5 bases short and J 14 bases short, with 15 bases between. The CDR3 is made up of 11 amino acids. Looked up from germline, CDR1 is MNHEY and CDR2 is SVGAGI. The CDR3 loop reads CASSTRYGEFF. In DNA form, the CDR3 reads TGTGCCAGCAGTACACGCTACGGGGAGTTCTTT.

The V call is TRBV7-9, the J call TRBJ2-5, with 10 bases fitting TRBD2. The germline gives CDR1 SEHNR, CDR2 FQNEAQ (reference sequence). V dropped 0 bases and J dropped 3; count of bases not matched to a gene: 10. CDR3 length equals 18 residues. The CDR3 DNA reads TGTGCCAGCAGCTTAGCGCTCGGGCTAGCGGGAGCGGAAGAGACCCAGTACTTC. Residues: CASSLALGLAGAEETQYF.

The V and J genes are TRBV7-9 and TRBJ2-1; D possibly corresponds to TRBD1 (5 bases). The V end was cut by 1 base, the J end by 6 bases, with 10 bases between. Per the germline V gene, CDR1 is SEHNR and CDR2 is FQNEAQ (reference sequence). The CDR3 has 14 amino acids. This CDR3 reads CASSLGVRGNEQFF. DNA of the CDR3: TGTGCCAGCAGCTTAGGGGTTAGGGGCAATGAGCAGTTCTTC.

J is TRBJ1-5 and V is TRBV27, with D maybe TRBD1 (5 bases). Germline values: CDR1 MNHEY, CDR2 SMNVEV (reference sequence). Trimming cost V 4 bases and J 2 bases, with 12 bases left between them. This CDR3 region has 15 residues. CDR3 region: CASSSSGMGNQPQHF. The DNA for the CDR3 is TGTGCCAGCAGTTCCTCAGGGATGGGCAATCAGCCCCAGCATTTT.

This rearrangement joins TRBV7-9 to TRBJ1-1; the D gene is possibly TRBD1 (6 bases). Germline-derived CDR1 and CDR2 are SEHNR and FQNEAQ (reference sequence). V dropped 4 bases and J dropped 1 base, with 13 bases sitting between them. The CDR3 spans 15 residues. CDR3 region: CASSWNRQANTEAFF. In DNA form, the CDR3 reads TGTGCCAGCAGCTGGAATCGACAGGCGAACACTGAAGCTTTCTTT. Together with reference TRBV7-9 and TRBJ1-1, the CDR3 gives the full variable domain: DTGVSQNPRHKITKRGQNVTFRCDPISEHNRLYWYRQTLGQGPEFLTYFQNEAQLEKSRLLSDRFSAERPKGSFSTLEIQRTEQGDSAMYLCASSWNRQANTEAFFGQGTRLTVV.